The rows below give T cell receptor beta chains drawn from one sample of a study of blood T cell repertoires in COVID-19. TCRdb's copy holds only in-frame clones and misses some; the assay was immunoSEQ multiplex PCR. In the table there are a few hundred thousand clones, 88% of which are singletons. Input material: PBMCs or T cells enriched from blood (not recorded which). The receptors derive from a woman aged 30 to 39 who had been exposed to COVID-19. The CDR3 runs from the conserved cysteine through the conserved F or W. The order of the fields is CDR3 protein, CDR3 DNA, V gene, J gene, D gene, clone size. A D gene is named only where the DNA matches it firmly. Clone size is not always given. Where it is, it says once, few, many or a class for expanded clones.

cdr3_aa: CASSLEDRGIYEQYF
cdr3_nt: TGCGCCAGCAGCCTGGAAGACAGGGGAATCTACGAGCAGTACTTC
v_call: TRBV4-1
j_call: TRBJ2-7
d_call: TRBD1
clone_size: .

cdr3_aa: CASSLRRPGGWYQETQYF
cdr3_nt: TGTGCCAGCAGCTTAAGGCGGCCAGGGGGATGGTACCAAGAGACCCAGTACTTC
v_call: TRBV7-2
j_call: TRBJ2-5
d_call: TRBD1
clone_size: .

cdr3_aa: CATSPATYNEQFF
cdr3_nt: TGTGCCACCAGCCCCGCTACCTACAATGAGCAGTTCTTC
v_call: TRBV24-1
j_call: TRBJ2-1
d_call: .
clone_size: .

cdr3_aa: CASSVFSGANTGELFF
cdr3_nt: TGTGCCAGCAGCGTGTTTAGCGGAGCGAACACCGGGGAGCTGTTTTTT
v_call: TRBV9
j_call: TRBJ2-2
d_call: .
clone_size: .

cdr3_aa: CASSHRGLDYGYTF
cdr3_nt: TGTGCCAGCAGCCACAGGGGGCTTGACTATGGCTACACCTTC
v_call: TRBV3-1/TRBV3-2
j_call: TRBJ1-2
d_call: TRBD1
clone_size: .

cdr3_aa: CASSFGRGETQYF
cdr3_nt: TGTGCCAGCAGCTTCGGAAGGGGAGAGACCCAGTACTTC
v_call: TRBV7-7
j_call: TRBJ2-5
d_call: .
clone_size: .

cdr3_aa: CASSLPPGHGKETQYF
cdr3_nt: TGCGCCAGCAGCTTGCCACCGGGACATGGTAAAGAGACCCAGTACTTC
v_call: TRBV5-1
j_call: TRBJ2-5
d_call: .
clone_size: once

cdr3_aa: CASSIGGQGTGGYTF
cdr3_nt: TGTGCCAGTAGTATTGGCGGACAGGGTACGGGGGGCTACACCTTC
v_call: TRBV19
j_call: TRBJ1-2
d_call: TRBD1
clone_size: .

cdr3_aa: CASSRQGMTSGLFPYEQYF
cdr3_nt: TGTGCCAGCAGTAGGCAGGGCATGACTAGCGGCCTTTTCCCCTACGAGCAGTACTTC
v_call: TRBV11-2
j_call: TRBJ2-7
d_call: TRBD2
clone_size: once

cdr3_aa: CASRRQGAYEQYF
cdr3_nt: TGTGCCAGCAGGCGACAGGGGGCCTACGAGCAGTACTTC
v_call: TRBV27
j_call: TRBJ2-7
d_call: TRBD1
clone_size: few

cdr3_aa: CASSLVGTNEKLFF
cdr3_nt: TGTGCCAGCAGCTTAGTGGGGACAAATGAAAAACTGTTTTTT
v_call: TRBV7-9
j_call: TRBJ1-4
d_call: .
clone_size: .

cdr3_aa: CASSLDRGHHTETQYF
cdr3_nt: TGCGCCAGCAGCCTTGACAGGGGGCATCATACGGAGACCCAGTACTTC
v_call: TRBV5-1
j_call: TRBJ2-5
d_call: TRBD1
clone_size: .

cdr3_aa: CASRSREDGELFF
cdr3_nt: TGTGCCAGCAGATCTCGTGAGGACGGGGAGCTGTTTTTT
v_call: TRBV5-4
j_call: TRBJ2-2
d_call: .
clone_size: .

cdr3_aa: CASSSGTDFTDTQYF
cdr3_nt: TGTGCCAGCAGCTCAGGGACAGACTTCACAGATACGCAGTATTTT
v_call: TRBV7-2
j_call: TRBJ2-3
d_call: TRBD1
clone_size: .

cdr3_aa: CASSPRGTSGGGEQFF
cdr3_nt: TGTGCCAGCTCACCACGGGGGACTAGCGGTGGGGGTGAGCAGTTCTTC
v_call: TRBV18
j_call: TRBJ2-1
d_call: TRBD2
clone_size: .

cdr3_aa: CASSLGQGKPTQYF
cdr3_nt: TGTGCCAGCAGCTTAGGACAGGGGAAGCCGACCCAGTACTTC
v_call: TRBV7-9
j_call: TRBJ2-5
d_call: TRBD1
clone_size: .

cdr3_aa: CASSLGLEEKLFF
cdr3_nt: TGCGCCAGCAGCTTGGGACTGGAGGAAAAACTGTTTTTT
v_call: TRBV5-1
j_call: TRBJ1-4
d_call: .
clone_size: .

cdr3_aa: CASSLVRPEGYEQYF
cdr3_nt: TGTGCCAGCAGTTTAGTTAGACCCGAGGGCTACGAGCAGTACTTC
v_call: TRBV27
j_call: TRBJ2-7
d_call: .
clone_size: once

cdr3_aa: CASSLISGRAGDTQYF
cdr3_nt: TGCGCCAGCAGCTTGATTAGCGGGAGGGCCGGGGATACGCAGTATTTT
v_call: TRBV5-1
j_call: TRBJ2-3
d_call: TRBD2
clone_size: .

cdr3_aa: CASGFPDRQGADTGELFF
cdr3_nt: TGTGCTAGTGGTTTTCCAGATAGACAGGGGGCTGACACCGGGGAGCTGTTTTTT
v_call: TRBV12-5
j_call: TRBJ2-2
d_call: TRBD1
clone_size: .

cdr3_aa: CASSPKTSGIAEQFF
cdr3_nt: TGTGCCAGCAGCCCCAAGACTAGCGGGATTGCTGAGCAGTTCTTC
v_call: TRBV7-3
j_call: TRBJ2-1
d_call: TRBD2
clone_size: .